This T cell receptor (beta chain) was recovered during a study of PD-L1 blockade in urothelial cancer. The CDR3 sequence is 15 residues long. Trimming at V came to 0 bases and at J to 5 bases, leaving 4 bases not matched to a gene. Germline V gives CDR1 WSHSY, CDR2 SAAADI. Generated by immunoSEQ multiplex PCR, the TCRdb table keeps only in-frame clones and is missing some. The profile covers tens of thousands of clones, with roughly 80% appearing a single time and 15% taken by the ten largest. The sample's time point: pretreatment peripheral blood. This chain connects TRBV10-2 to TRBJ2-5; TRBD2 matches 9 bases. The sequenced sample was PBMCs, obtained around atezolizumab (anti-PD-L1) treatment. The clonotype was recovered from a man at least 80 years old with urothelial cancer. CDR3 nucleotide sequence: TGCGCCAGCAGTGAGTCGGCGGGGGGGATGGAGACCCAGTACTTC. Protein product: CASSESAGGMETQYF.